The 19 T cell receptor beta chains in this list originate from one sample, sequenced in a study of identical twins. TCRdb re-called the 5' RACE reads through MiXCR, storing one row per CDR3 protein. The sample shows 1.5 million to 2 million distinct CDR3 sequences, roughly 35% of them seen only once. The sample taken for sequencing was cord blood. The receptors shown here come from a newborn girl in good health.

Many counts were recorded for this clonotype. The chain is built from TRBV7-2 and TRBJ1-1; no reliable D call. From germline, CDR1 is SGHTA and CDR2 FQGNSA. This CDR3 comprises 13 residues. V was trimmed by 5 bases and J by 1 base, leaving 8 bases between them. CDR3 in amino acids: CASSPRRNTEAFF. CDR3 sequence (DNA): TGTGCCAGCAGCCCAAGGCGGAACACTGAAGCTTTCTTT.

The CDR3 spells CASSLWTSGRRVTGELFF. The CDR3 DNA follows: TGTGCCAGCAGTTTATGGACTAGCGGGAGAAGGGTCACCGGGGAGCTGTTTTTT. This chain joins TRBV12-3 or TRBV12-4 and TRBJ2-2; 13 nucleotides line up with TRBD2. The CDR3 extends over 18 amino acids. The trim removed 2 bases at V and 4 bases at J, leaving 7 bases unmatched.

This chain joins TRBV11-2 and TRBJ2-7, with TRBD1 matching over 9 bases. With 6 bases clipped from V and 0 bases from J, the junction kept 9 bases outside the gene matches. This CDR3 is built from 16 residues. Germline V gene lookup returns CDR1 SGHAT and CDR2 FQNNGV. CDR3 in amino acids: CASRKPGQGTSYEQYF. CDR3 coding DNA: TGTGCCAGCAGGAAGCCGGGACAGGGAACCTCCTACGAGCAGTACTTC.

The genes are TRBV6-5 and TRBJ2-3, with D perhaps matching TRBD2 (5 bases). Trimming left V 0 bases short and J 2 bases short, with 6 bases between. Looked up from germline, CDR1 is MNHEY and CDR2 is SVGAGI. The CDR3 is 14 residues long. CDR3 nucleotide sequence: TGTGCCAGCAGTTACTCGGAGGTCACAGATACGCAGTATTTT. Its translation: CASSYSEVTDTQYF.

This chain joins TRBV7-9 and TRBJ2-7; 7 bases fit TRBD1. After removal of 0 bases from V and 1 base from J, the junction contained 3 bases not matched to a gene. Germline CDR1 SEHNR, CDR2 FQNEAQ (reference sequence). CDR3 length: 15 residues. The CDR3 DNA reads as TGTGCCAGCAGCTTAGCTACAGGGGCGTCCTACGAGCAGTACTTC. Translating gives CASSLATGASYEQYF.

The chain uses TRBV4-2 and TRBJ1-1; perhaps TRBD1 as D (5 bases). Germline loops: CDR1 LGHNA, CDR2 YNFKEQ. The CDR3 spans 16 residues. V shed 1 base and J shed 4 bases, with 16 bases lying between them. The CDR3 DNA follows: TGTGCCAGCAGCCAAGTCACAGGTAGTGGGGTCACTGAAGCTTTCTTT. Residues: CASSQVTGSGVTEAFF.

This rearrangement joins TRBV6-5 to TRBJ1-6; D uncertain. Germline V gene data show CDR1 as MNHEY and CDR2 as SVGAGI. The CDR3 covers 14 residues. V was pared by 0 bases and J by 7 bases, with 7 bases between. The CDR3 DNA reads TGTGCCAGCAGTTACTCGGACCGAAATTCACCCCTCCACTTT. Translated: CASSYSDRNSPLHF.

The chain combines TRBV28 with TRBJ2-1; possibly TRBD2 for D (5 bases). Germline CDR1 MDHEN, CDR2 SYDVKM. Trimming left V 6 bases short and J 8 bases short, with 14 bases between. The CDR3 covers 13 residues. CDR3 residues: CASRALRGDEQFF. Here the CDR3 DNA reads TGTGCCAGCAGAGCGCTCCGGGGAGATGAGCAGTTCTTC. The full variable domain, in which reference TRBV28 and TRBJ2-1 provide the parts outside the CDR3, is DVKVTQSSRYLVKRTGEKVFLECVQDMDHENMFWYRQDPGLGLRLIYFSYDVKMKEKGDIPEGYSVSREKKERFSLILESASTNQTSMYLCASRALRGDEQFFGPGTRLTVL.

This clonotype turned up a few times. J is TRBJ1-2 and V is TRBV7-9; TRBD1 matches at 7 bases. This CDR3 has 17 amino acids. With 4 bases clipped from V and 6 bases from J, the junction kept 17 bases outside the gene matches. Germline loops: CDR1 SEHNR, CDR2 FQNEAQ (reference sequence). The CDR3 coding sequence is TGTGCCAGCAGCTCCTTAGAGGGACAGCGAACCTCTCATGGCTACACCTTC. This codes for CASSSLEGQRTSHGYTF.

The V and J genes are TRBV18 and TRBJ1-1; D is unresolved. V was pared by 2 bases and J by 0 bases, with 13 bases between. Germline V CDR1 and CDR2: KGHSH, LQKENI. This CDR3 has 16 residues. The CDR3 DNA follows: TGTGCCAGCTCACCATCCCTCATGGGGTTGAACACTGAAGCTTTCTTT. Translated, it gives CASSPSLMGLNTEAFF. The whole variable domain, remainder taken from reference TRBV18 and TRBJ1-1, is NAGVMQNPRHLVRRRGQEARLRCSPMKGHSHVYWYRQLPEEGLKFMVYLQKENIIDESGMPKERFSAEFPKEGPSILRIQQVVRGDSAAYFCASSPSLMGLNTEAFFGQGTRLTVV.

CDR3: CAISEPLQPQHF. The CDR3 DNA follows: TGTGCCATCAGTGAGCCATTACAGCCCCAGCATTTT. The rearrangement links TRBV10-3 to TRBJ1-5, with unresolved D. V lost 2 bases and J 7 bases, leaving 6 bases between the germline ends. The germline V gene encodes CDR1 ENHRY and CDR2 SYGVKD. The CDR3 has 12 residues.

This clonotype was seen at least ten times. The rearrangement joins TRBV27 to TRBJ2-3; possible D gene TRBD1, 5 bases. The CDR3 runs to 14 residues. Per germline, CDR1 MNHEY and CDR2 SMNVEV (reference sequence). V shed 2 bases and J shed 7 bases, with 13 bases lying between them. The CDR3 DNA sequence: TGTGCCAGCAGTTTAAGGGTCAAGGGGAATACGCAGTATTTT. It codes for CASSLRVKGNTQYF.

J is TRBJ2-7 and V is TRBV3-1, with 11 bases fitting TRBD2. This CDR3 comprises 16 residues. The V and J ends lost 4 bases and 2 bases, in that order; junction bases with no gene match: 7. Germline V lookup: CDR1 LGHDT, CDR2 YNNKEL (reference sequence). CDR3 in amino acids: CASSPFPSGRPYEQYF. The CDR3 DNA reads TGTGCCAGCAGCCCTTTTCCTAGCGGGAGGCCCTACGAGCAGTACTTC.

There are a few counts of this clonotype. The V and J genes are TRBV7-2 and TRBJ2-1, with 9 bases identical to TRBD2. J gave up 4 bases and V 5 bases, and 6 bases lay outside the gene matches. The CDR3 loop spans 15 amino acids. Germline assignment: CDR1 SGHTA and CDR2 FQGNSA. Written as DNA, the CDR3 is TGTGCCAGCAGCCAAAGCGGGAGGCCTTACAATGAGCAGTTCTTC. As protein: CASSQSGRPYNEQFF.

This chain uses TRBV21-1 with TRBJ2-2. TRBV21-1 is labeled a pseudogene. CDR3 length: 11 amino acids. CDR3 sequence: CASSYTGTLFF. For the CDR3, the DNA is TGTGCCAGCAGCTATACCGGGACGCTGTTTTTT.

This clonotype was detected ten times or more. The CDR3 DNA follows: TGCAGCGTTGATTCGGCCCTCTATTACAATGAGCAGTTCTTC. Amino acids: CSVDSALYYNEQFF. This chain connects TRBV29-1 to TRBJ2-1; D unresolved. This CDR3 is built from 14 residues. Looked up from germline, CDR1 is SQVTM and CDR2 is ANQGSEA. The germline V and J ends were trimmed by 3 bases and 4 bases, with 13 bases remaining between them.

This clonotype was observed a few times. The chain couples TRBV11-2 to TRBJ2-1; D ambiguous. V lost 5 bases and J lost 8, with 25 bases in between. CDR1 and CDR2 (germline): SGHAT, FQNNGV. The CDR3 spans 17 residues. For the CDR3, the DNA is TGTGCCAGCAGCCTTAGAGAAGTGAAGGAACTGCCCCATGAGCAGTTCTTC. This encodes CASSLREVKELPHEQFF. The full variable domain, with the rest looked up from reference TRBV11-2 and TRBJ2-1, is EAGVAQSPRYKIIEKRQSVAFWCNPISGHATLYWYQQILGQGPKLLIQFQNNGVVDDSQLPKDRFSAERLKGVDSTLKIQPAKLEDSAVYLCASSLREVKELPHEQFFGPGTRLTVL.

The chain uses TRBV12-3 or TRBV12-4 and TRBJ2-7, with unresolved D. Trimming shortened V by 5 bases and J by 2 bases, and 16 bases separated the two germline ends. The CDR3 has 15 amino acids. DNA of the CDR3: TGTGCCAGCAGTGTAGAGAGGTTACCCCCCTACGAGCAGTACTTC. Translating it yields CASSVERLPPYEQYF.

This chain joins TRBV5-1 and TRBJ1-4; no clear D. The CDR3 loop spans 17 amino acids. V dropped 0 bases and J dropped 0 bases, with 12 bases sitting between them. CDR1 and CDR2 (germline): SGHRS, YFSETQ. The chain's CDR3 is CASSLGRYLATNEKLFF. Written as DNA, the CDR3 is TGCGCCAGCAGCTTGGGCAGATACCTAGCAACTAATGAAAAACTGTTTTTT.